The clone carrying this T cell receptor (beta chain) has more than one count but fewer than ten. What it binds is not known. Constant-region reverse primers amplified full-length variable regions, followed by semi-nested Nested Universal Primer A PCR. TCRdb re-derived calls from the 5' RACE reads in MiXCR, one entry per CDR3 protein. The table shows approximately 21,000 distinct CDR3 sequences, with approximately 28% occurring only once. Naive CD4+ cells had CD25+ Tregs removed. This CDR3 is built from 14 residues. The germline gives CDR1 SGHTA, CDR2 FQGTGA. V was shortened by 3 bases and J by 6 bases, with 11 bases between the two germline ends. General study findings and limits: Tumor memory CD4+ T cell TCR gene usage was found to cluster with blood and lymph node memory CD4+ cells and with lymph node naive CD4+ cells. Tumor-infiltrating Treg TCR alpha and beta sequences overlapped most with tumor naive CD4+ T cells, then blood naive.

The chain carries TRBV7-3 and TRBJ2-2, with D uncertain. This TCR came from a female donor with breast cancer. Sequenced: tumor-infiltrating naive CD4+ T cells sorted from the breast tumor. Subset noted: naive CD4+ T cells, CD4+CD45RA+CD25-. The CDR3 sequence: CASSLAVAAGELFF. Written as DNA, the CDR3 is TGTGCCAGCAGCTTGGCCGTGGCGGCCGGGGAGCTGTTTTTT. Full variable domain (rest looked up from reference TRBV7-3 and TRBJ2-2): GAGVSQTPSNKVTEKGKYVELRCDPISGHTALYWYRQSLGQGPEFLIYFQGTGAADDSGLPNDRFFAVRPEGSVSTLKIQRTERGDSAVYLCASSLAVAAGELFFGEGSRLTVL.